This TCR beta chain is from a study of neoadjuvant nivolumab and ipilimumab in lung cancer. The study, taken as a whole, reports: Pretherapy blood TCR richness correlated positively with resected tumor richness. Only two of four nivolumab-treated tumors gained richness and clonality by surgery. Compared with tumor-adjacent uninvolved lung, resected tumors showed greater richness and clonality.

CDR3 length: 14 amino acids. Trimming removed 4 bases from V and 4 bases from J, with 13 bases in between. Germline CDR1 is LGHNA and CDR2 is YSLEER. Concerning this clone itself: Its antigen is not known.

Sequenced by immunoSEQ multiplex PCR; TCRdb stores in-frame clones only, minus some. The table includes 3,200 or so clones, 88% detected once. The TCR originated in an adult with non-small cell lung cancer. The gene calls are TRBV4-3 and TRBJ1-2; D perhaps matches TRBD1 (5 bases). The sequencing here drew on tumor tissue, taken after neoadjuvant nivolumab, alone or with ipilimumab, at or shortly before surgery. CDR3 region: CASSRGTESYGYTF. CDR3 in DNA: TGCGCCAGCAGCCGGGGGACCGAGAGCTATGGCTACACCTTC.